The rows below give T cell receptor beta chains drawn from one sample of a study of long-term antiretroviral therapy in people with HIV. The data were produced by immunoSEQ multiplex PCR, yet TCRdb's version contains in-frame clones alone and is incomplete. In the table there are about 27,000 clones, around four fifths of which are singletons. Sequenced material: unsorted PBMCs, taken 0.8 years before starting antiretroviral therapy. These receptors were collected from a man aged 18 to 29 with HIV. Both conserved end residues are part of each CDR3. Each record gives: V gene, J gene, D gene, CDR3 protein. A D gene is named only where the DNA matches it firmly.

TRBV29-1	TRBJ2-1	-	CSVEDSKRRVNEQFF
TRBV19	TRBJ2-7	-	CASSIGGGNVYEQYF
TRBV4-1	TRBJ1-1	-	CASSQPAQAEAFF
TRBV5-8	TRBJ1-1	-	CASSSKEDSEAFF
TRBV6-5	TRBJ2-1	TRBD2	CASRTSGNEQFF
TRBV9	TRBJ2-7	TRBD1	CASSRDDRGYYEQYF
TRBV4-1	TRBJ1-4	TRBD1	CASSQDGQGGEKLFF
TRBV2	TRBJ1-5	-	CASSENLGQPQHF
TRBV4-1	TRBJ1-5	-	CASSQDRGNQPQHF
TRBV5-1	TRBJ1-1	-	CASSFATQRGTEAFF
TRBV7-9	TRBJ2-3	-	CASSWGGVGTDTQYF
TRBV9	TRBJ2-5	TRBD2	CASSLGLAEPQETQYF
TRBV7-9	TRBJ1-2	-	CASSLTVAHYGYTF
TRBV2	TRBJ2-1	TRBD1	CASSGHRGPYNEQFF
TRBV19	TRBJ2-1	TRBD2	CASSPLREGYNEQFF
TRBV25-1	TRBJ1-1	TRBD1	CASSGKPGQGVTEAFF
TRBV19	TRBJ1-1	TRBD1	CASSINRGPYQTEAFF
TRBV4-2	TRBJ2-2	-	CASSQASGFNTGELFF
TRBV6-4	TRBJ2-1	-	CASSEGDYNEQFF
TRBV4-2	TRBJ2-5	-	CASSQPSDQETQYF
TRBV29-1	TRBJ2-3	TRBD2	CSVESGRVSTDTQYF
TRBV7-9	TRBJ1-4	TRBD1	CASSRDRRGMEKLFF
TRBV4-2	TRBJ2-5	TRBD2	CASSLLAGGIGETQYF
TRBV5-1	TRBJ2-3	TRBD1	CASMDRPDTQYF
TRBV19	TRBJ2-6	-	CASSDQGLTGANVLTF
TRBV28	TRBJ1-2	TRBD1	CASSLPGGSLGYTF
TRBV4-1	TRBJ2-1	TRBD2	CASPSLATEQFF
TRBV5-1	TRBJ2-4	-	CASSLAPDSHKNIQYF
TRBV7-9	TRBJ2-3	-	CASSLFRTAGATDTQYF
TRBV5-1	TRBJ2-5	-	CASGLGSPQETQYF
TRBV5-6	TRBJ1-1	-	CASRVRGLGTEAFF
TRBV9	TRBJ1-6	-	CASSVDGRAANSPLHF
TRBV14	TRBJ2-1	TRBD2	CASSRTSGRALSYNEQFF
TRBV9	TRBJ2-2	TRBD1	CASSTDRETGELFF
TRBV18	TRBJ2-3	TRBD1	CASSPREGGYIYTQYF
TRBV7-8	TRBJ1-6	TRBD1	CASSITGDNSPLHF
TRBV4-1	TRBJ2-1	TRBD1	CASSLQQGNEQFF
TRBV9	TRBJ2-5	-	CASSGGAIETQYF
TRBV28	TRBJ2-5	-	CASRGRARRETQYF
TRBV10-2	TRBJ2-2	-	CASRSSFNTGELFF
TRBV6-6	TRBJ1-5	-	CASSYLVGQLNQPQHF
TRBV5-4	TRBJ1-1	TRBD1	CASSGYRGPGGTEAFF
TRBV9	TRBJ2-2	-	CASSVGQAGTGELFF
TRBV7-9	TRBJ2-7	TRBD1	CASSFVTGVRGEQYF
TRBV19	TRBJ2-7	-	CASSISQGVTYEQYF
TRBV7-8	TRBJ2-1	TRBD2	CASSSRDSGRLRYNEQFF
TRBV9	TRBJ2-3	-	CASSDPLGAADTQYF
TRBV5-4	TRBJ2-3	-	CASSPLAGKSTDTQYF
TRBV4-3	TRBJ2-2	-	CASSTGRANTGELFF
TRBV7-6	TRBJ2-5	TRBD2	CASSLGTSRETQYF
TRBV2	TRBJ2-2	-	CASRAAPVFRTGELFF
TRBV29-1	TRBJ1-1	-	CSETRQGSTEAFF
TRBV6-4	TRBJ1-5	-	CASSEGLGQPQHF
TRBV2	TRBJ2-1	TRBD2	CAGTSGAEQQFF
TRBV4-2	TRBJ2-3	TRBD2	CASSPRLAGSTDTQYF
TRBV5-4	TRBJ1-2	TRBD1	CASSLARDSHIYGYTF
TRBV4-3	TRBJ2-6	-	CASSQETYSGANVLTF